These 27 T cell receptor beta chains originate from one sample sequenced in a study of T cell changes during pregnancy in multiple sclerosis. The assay was immunoSEQ multiplex PCR, and TCRdb's table has in-frame clones only and misses some. The sample includes about 94,000 clones, 85% to 95% of them seen just once. Sequences were derived from peripheral blood, sampled after pregnancy. The receptors stem from a female donor with multiple sclerosis, enrolled in a pregnancy study.

The chain is built from TRBV25-1 and TRBJ2-1; D remains unclear. V was shortened by 2 bases and J by 7 bases, with 9 bases between the two germline ends. The CDR3 length is 13 residues. Per the germline V gene, CDR1 is MGHDK and CDR2 is SYGVNS. CDR3 sequence reads: CASSEAGSNEQFF. In DNA form, the CDR3 reads TGTGCCAGCAGTGAAGCAGGTTCTAATGAGCAGTTCTTC.

J is TRBJ2-3 and V is TRBV6-6; 8 nucleotides line up with TRBD2. J lost 0 bases, V lost 0 bases, and 2 bases had no gene match. Per germline, CDR1 MNHNY and CDR2 SVGAGI (reference sequence). The CDR3 covers 16 residues. The CDR3: CASSYSGLESTDTQYF. Here the CDR3 DNA reads TGTGCCAGCAGTTACTCGGGACTAGAAAGCACAGATACGCAGTATTTT.

This clone was counted a few times. The chain links TRBV18 to TRBJ2-2, with no clear D. Trimming took off 2 bases at V and 6 bases at J, with 4 bases between the two ends. Germline CDR1 reads KGHSH; CDR2 reads LQKENI. The CDR3 sequence is 12 residues long. The CDR3 DNA is TGTGCCAGCTCACCAAGCCCCGGGGAGCTGTTTTTT. This sequence encodes CASSPSPGELFF.

The chain carries TRBV2 and TRBJ1-5; no reliable D call. V shed 8 bases and J shed 4 bases, with 15 bases lying between them. This CDR3 region has 14 residues. Germline V lookup: CDR1 SNHLY, CDR2 FYNNEI. The CDR3 reads CASRETTSNQPQHF. The DNA of the CDR3 is TGTGCCAGCCGGGAGACAACTTCAAATCAGCCCCAGCATTTT.

The chain couples TRBV5-4 to TRBJ1-4, with a possible D match to TRBD1 (6 bases). The CDR3 consists of 14 residues. Germline V CDR1 and CDR2: SGHNT, YYREEE (reference sequence). V gave up 3 bases and J gave up 8 bases, with 14 bases separating them. The CDR3 here is CASSSQGLSEKLFF. CDR3 in DNA: TGTGCCAGCAGCTCGCAGGGGCTCAGCGAAAAACTGTTTTTT.

This clone has just one count. The chain recombines TRBV13 with TRBJ2-7; 9 bases line up with TRBD1. V lost 3 bases to trimming and J lost 2 bases; unmatched junction nucleotides: 8. Per germline, CDR1 PRHDT and CDR2 FYEKMQ (reference sequence). There are 16 residues in the CDR3. The CDR3 DNA is TGTGCCAGCAGCTTGGGGACAAACAGGGGGCCCTACGAGCAGTACTTC. This gives the protein CASSLGTNRGPYEQYF.

V usage is TRBV28 and J usage is TRBJ2-7, with a tentative D call TRBD1 (6 bases). The V gene's germline CDR1 is MDHEN and CDR2 SYDVKM. CDR3 length: 13 residues. Trimming took off 7 bases at V and 5 bases at J, with 15 bases between the two ends. The CDR3 loop is CASTRGSANEQYF. The DNA of the CDR3 is TGTGCCAGCACGAGGGGGAGTGCCAACGAGCAGTACTTC. The full variable domain, its missing parts supplied by reference TRBV28 and TRBJ2-7, is DVKVTQSSRYLVKRTGEKVFLECVQDMDHENMFWYRQDPGLGLRLIYFSYDVKMKEKGDIPEGYSVSREKKERFSLILESASTNQTSMYLCASTRGSANEQYFGPGTRLTVT.

The rearrangement uses TRBV6-1 and TRBJ2-2; D is ambiguous. The V gene lost 4 bases and the J gene lost 3 bases, with 9 bases spanning the gap. Germline lookup yields CDR1 MNHNS and CDR2 SASEGT. The CDR3 has 14 amino acids. CDR3 nucleotide sequence: TGTGCCAGCAGTGCCCAGATTCACACCGGGGAGCTGTTTTTT. Protein sequence: CASSAQIHTGELFF.

The DNA of the CDR3 is TGTGCCAGCAGCCAAGATTGGGGGACTAGCGGGGACAATGAGCAGTTCTTC. Its translation is CASSQDWGTSGDNEQFF. This chain connects TRBV4-2 to TRBJ2-1, with 13 bases that match TRBD2. Germline values: CDR1 LGHNA, CDR2 YNFKEQ. V dropped 0 bases and J dropped 5; count of bases not matched to a gene: 4. The CDR3 totals 17 residues.

V is TRBV19 and J is TRBJ1-2; tentative D call: TRBD1 (6 bases). Germline CDR1 LNHDA, CDR2 SQIVND (reference sequence). V was trimmed by 3 bases and J by 5 bases, leaving 13 bases between them. There are 14 residues in the CDR3. The CDR3 loop reads CASSIPGARYGYTF. The CDR3 coding sequence is TGTGCCAGTAGTATTCCAGGGGCGCGGTATGGCTACACCTTC.

This clone was found once. The chain is built from TRBV27 and TRBJ1-5; 7 nucleotides line up with TRBD1. Trimming at V came to 10 bases and at J to 0 bases, leaving 21 bases not matched to a gene. Germline CDR1 reads MNHEY; CDR2 reads SMNVEV (reference sequence). The CDR3 is 19 residues long. CDR3: CATHDRGQRVKYSNQPQHF. CDR3 nucleotide sequence: TGTGCCACGCATGATAGGGGGCAGCGTGTGAAGTATAGCAATCAGCCCCAGCATTTT.

The CDR3 DNA reads as TGCGCCAGCAGTGAGTCGTTCGGGGTCCATGAGCAGTTCTTC. Amino acid sequence: CASSESFGVHEQFF. The chain couples TRBV10-2 to TRBJ2-1; possibly TRBD2 for D (5 bases). The V end was cut by 0 bases, the J end by 8 bases, with 11 bases between. The CDR3 is 14 residues long. The germline V gene encodes CDR1 WSHSY and CDR2 SAAADI.

This clone was detected a few times. The V call is TRBV28, the J call TRBJ1-1, with D perhaps matching TRBD1 (5 bases). The CDR3 is made up of 15 amino acids. The germline CDR1 and CDR2 sequences are MDHEN and SYDVKM. The germline V and J ends were trimmed by 5 bases and 1 base, with 14 bases remaining between them. The DNA of the CDR3 is TGTGCCAGCAGTCCCATGGGCGGGGGGAACACTGAAGCTTTCTTT. Translation: CASSPMGGGNTEAFF.

The chain joins TRBV7-2 to TRBJ1-2, with 10 nucleotides matching TRBD1. CDR3 length: 15 residues. The J segment lost 4 bases and the V segment lost 4 bases, leaving 6 bases of the junction unmatched. Germline CDR1 SGHTA, CDR2 FQGNSA. DNA of the CDR3: TGTGCCAGCAGCTCTCGGACAGGGGGAAGCTATGGCTACACCTTC. This encodes CASSSRTGGSYGYTF.

V and J are TRBV29-1 and TRBJ2-7; 7 bases match TRBD1. Germline V lookup: CDR1 SQVTM, CDR2 ANQGSEA. The CDR3 is made up of 16 amino acids. V lost 1 base, J lost 6 bases, and 15 bases stayed unmatched. The chain's CDR3 is CSVEGVGAGGSAEQYF. DNA of the CDR3: TGCAGCGTTGAAGGAGTCGGGGCAGGGGGTTCGGCCGAGCAGTACTTC.

This clone showed up just once. The genes are TRBV5-4 and TRBJ2-1; D is unclear. The germline V and J ends were trimmed by 0 bases and 6 bases, with 7 bases remaining between them. CDR3 size: 13 residues. Germline V gives CDR1 SGHNT, CDR2 YYREEE (reference sequence). The CDR3 loop is CASSLVSRNEQFF. CDR3 nucleotide sequence: TGTGCCAGCAGCTTGGTGTCGCGCAATGAGCAGTTCTTC.

The chain employs TRBV27 and TRBJ1-4; weak D call: TRBD1 (5 bases). CDR1 is MNHEY and CDR2 is SMNVEV in the germline V gene (reference sequence). V lost 5 bases, J lost 7 bases, and 11 bases lay in between. The CDR3 runs to 13 residues. CDR3 protein: CASSRGGSEKLFF. Written as DNA, the CDR3 is TGTGCCAGCAGTCGCGGGGGGTCTGAAAAACTGTTTTTT.

The V gene is TRBV19, the J gene TRBJ1-1, with 9 nucleotides matching TRBD1. V trimming: 6 bases; J trimming: 0 bases; junction bases outside the gene matches: 5. In germline, CDR1 is LNHDA, CDR2 SQIVND (reference sequence). This CDR3 comprises 15 residues. The CDR3 loop is CASSRGTGMNTEAFF. CDR3 DNA sequence: TGTGCCAGTAGCAGAGGGACAGGGATGAACACTGAAGCTTTCTTT.

The gene calls are TRBV2 and TRBJ1-5; D is unresolved. The CDR3 covers 14 residues. Trimming left V 3 bases short and J 0 bases short, with 6 bases between. The germline CDR1 and CDR2 sequences are SNHLY and FYNNEI. CDR3 nucleotide sequence: TGTGCCAGCAGTGATTGGCATAGCAATCAGCCCCAGCATTTT. Translation gives CASSDWHSNQPQHF.

CDR3 sequence: CASGSVSGKDNEQFF. CDR3 nucleotides: TGTGCTAGTGGTTCGGTTAGCGGGAAAGACAATGAGCAGTTCTTC. The rearrangement uses TRBV12-5 and TRBJ2-1, with 8 bases matching TRBD2. The CDR3 extends over 15 amino acids. The V segment lost 4 bases and the J segment 5 bases; nucleotides outside the gene matches: 7. Germline CDR1 and CDR2: LGHNT and FRNRAP.

The rearrangement uses TRBV4-1 and TRBJ1-2; D ambiguous. In germline, CDR1 is MGHRA, CDR2 YSYEKL. The CDR3 has 16 amino acids. Trimming took off 4 bases at V and 2 bases at J, with 17 bases between the two ends. The CDR3 region has the DNA TGCGCCAGCAGCCCACCCTTGGGAGAGTTAAACTATGGCTACACCTTC. Residues: CASSPPLGELNYGYTF.

This chain's CDR3 is CASSRTSGKAYEQFF. The CDR3, as DNA: TGTGCCAGCAGCCGGACTAGCGGGAAGGCTTATGAGCAGTTCTTC. The chain recombines TRBV28 with TRBJ2-1; TRBD2 aligns across 12 bases. The CDR3 covers 15 residues. V dropped 6 bases and J dropped 8; count of bases not matched to a gene: 8. Germline lookup yields CDR1 MDHEN and CDR2 SYDVKM.

This chain joins TRBV2 and TRBJ2-5, with TRBD1 matching 8 bases. The germline gives CDR1 SNHLY, CDR2 FYNNEI. The CDR3 is made up of 14 amino acids. V was pared by 3 bases and J by 4 bases, with 4 bases of the junction left unmatched. DNA of the CDR3: TGTGCCAGCAGTGAGGGCGACAGGGGAGAGACCCAGTACTTC. Protein product: CASSEGDRGETQYF.

The V gene is TRBV5-6, the J gene TRBJ1-5; 8 bases are a match to TRBD1. CDR3 length equals 15 residues. Trimming cost V 1 base and J 3 bases; bases outside gene matches: 3. In germline, CDR1 is SGHDT, CDR2 YYEEEE. In DNA form, the CDR3 reads TGTGCCAGCAGCTTGTGGGACAGGACCAATCAGCCCCAGCATTTT. Translated: CASSLWDRTNQPQHF.

This clone was found a few times. This chain links TRBV21-1 with TRBJ1-3. TRBV21-1 is shown as a pseudogene. This CDR3 contains 15 residues. The CDR3 DNA reads TGTGCCAGCAGCAAAGTAACTGGCTCTGGAAACACCATATATTTT. Amino acid sequence: CASSKVTGSGNTIYF.

The genes are TRBV6-1 and TRBJ2-7, with no clear D. Trimming left V 4 bases short and J 4 bases short, with 17 bases between. Germline V gives CDR1 MNHNS, CDR2 SASEGT. CDR3 length: 15 amino acids. The chain's CDR3 is CASSGDHRAFYEQYF. CDR3 coding DNA: TGTGCCAGCAGTGGCGATCACCGAGCCTTTTACGAGCAGTACTTC.

The chain links TRBV18 to TRBJ2-5; 8 bases map to TRBD2. The CDR3 extends over 13 amino acids. The junction had 3 bases not matched to a gene; V was cut back by 2 bases and J by 7 bases. Germline CDR1 KGHSH, CDR2 LQKENI. The CDR3 coding sequence is TGTGCCAGCTCACCAGGACGGGAGGGGACCCAGTACTTC. As protein: CASSPGREGTQYF.